Each of the 9 T cell receptor beta chains below was sequenced from the same sample in a study of cytotoxic CD8 clonotypes in ibrutinib-treated CLL. This table comes from immunoSEQ multiplex PCR, and its TCRdb copy is limited to in-frame clones, with some not included. Among 90,000 to 150,000 clones, about 58% were seen once, and the ten largest hold 30% to 45%. The source material was PBMCs, sampled after 24 months of ibrutinib treatment. The receptors were sampled from a human donor with chronic lymphocytic leukemia.

This rearrangement joins TRBV30 to TRBJ1-1; no reliable D call. CDR3 length: 14 amino acids. Germline CDR1 reads GTSNPN; CDR2 reads SVGIG (reference sequence). V lost 3 bases and J lost 0, with 11 bases in between. CDR3 coding DNA: TGTGCCTGGAGACCAGCTTTCATGAACACTGAAGCTTTCTTT. Protein: CAWRPAFMNTEAFF.

V and J are TRBV30 and TRBJ1-5; D call uncertain. The length of the CDR3 is 14 residues. Trimming stripped 1 base from V and 3 bases from J, with 10 bases between. CDR1 and CDR2 (germline): GTSNPN, SVGIG (reference sequence). The chain's CDR3 is CAWSGQAANQPQHF. CDR3 nucleotides: TGTGCCTGGAGTGGGCAGGCCGCCAATCAGCCCCAGCATTTT.

The chain combines TRBV9 with TRBJ1-1; D unresolved. The CDR3 contains 14 residues. Between the trimmed V and J ends, which lost 0 bases and 4 bases, there was a span of 10 bases. Germline V gives CDR1 SGDLS, CDR2 YYNGEE. CDR3: CASSVESSTTEAFF. In nucleotides, the CDR3 is TGTGCCAGCAGCGTAGAGTCGAGTACCACTGAAGCTTTCTTT.

The chain links TRBV11-2 to TRBJ1-1; D unresolved. CDR3 length: 13 amino acids. V was shortened by 2 bases and J by 1 base, with 5 bases between the two germline ends. The germline CDR1 and CDR2 sequences are SGHAT and FQNNGV. Written as DNA, the CDR3 is TGTGCCAGCAGCTTAAATAGGAACACTGAAGCTTTCTTT. Translated: CASSLNRNTEAFF.

This clone was found a few times. J is TRBJ1-2 and V is TRBV28; possible D gene TRBD1, 6 bases. The CDR3 sequence is 16 residues long. V was shortened by 2 bases and J by 7 bases, with 20 bases between the two germline ends. From germline, CDR1 is MDHEN and CDR2 SYDVKM. CDR3 residues: CASSLGGAGGPSGYTF. In nucleotides, the CDR3 is TGTGCCAGCAGTTTAGGGGGCGCGGGAGGTCCTTCTGGCTACACCTTC.

This clone has a handful of counts. The chain links TRBV10-3 to TRBJ1-4; 8 nucleotides agree with TRBD1. The CDR3 runs 14 residues. The germline gives CDR1 ENHRY, CDR2 SYGVKD. V was pared by 10 bases and J by 3 bases, with 7 bases of the junction left unmatched. This CDR3 is CASQQGEANEKLFF. The CDR3 coding sequence is TGTGCCAGCCAACAGGGGGAGGCTAATGAAAAACTGTTTTTT.

The V and J genes are TRBV12-5 and TRBJ2-1; 8 positions match TRBD1. The V gene's germline CDR1 is LGHNT and CDR2 FRNRAP. The ends lost 7 bases at V and 5 bases at J; junction bases unmatched: 10. The CDR3 is 15 residues long. CDR3 bases: TGTGCTAGTGCAAGACGGACAGGGCAAGACAATGAGCAGTTCTTC. This sequence encodes CASARRTGQDNEQFF.

The chain couples TRBV10-3 to TRBJ2-1; TRBD1 matches at 11 bases. CDR3 length: 17 amino acids. The ends lost 0 bases at V and 9 bases at J; junction bases unmatched: 10. Germline V CDR1 and CDR2: ENHRY, SYGVKD. CDR3 in DNA: TGTGCCATCAGTGAGTCGAGACCCGGGACAGGGGGTCTTGAGCAGTTCTTC. It encodes CAISESRPGTGGLEQFF.

The chain combines TRBV4-1 with TRBJ2-3; 11 positions match TRBD2. CDR1 is MGHRA, CDR2 YSYEKL, per germline. The CDR3 sequence is 16 residues long. V trimming: 4 bases; J trimming: 2 bases; junction bases outside the gene matches: 5. CDR3 bases: TGCGCCAGCAGCCCCCGACTAGCGGGGTTCACAGATACGCAGTATTTT. Translated: CASSPRLAGFTDTQYF.